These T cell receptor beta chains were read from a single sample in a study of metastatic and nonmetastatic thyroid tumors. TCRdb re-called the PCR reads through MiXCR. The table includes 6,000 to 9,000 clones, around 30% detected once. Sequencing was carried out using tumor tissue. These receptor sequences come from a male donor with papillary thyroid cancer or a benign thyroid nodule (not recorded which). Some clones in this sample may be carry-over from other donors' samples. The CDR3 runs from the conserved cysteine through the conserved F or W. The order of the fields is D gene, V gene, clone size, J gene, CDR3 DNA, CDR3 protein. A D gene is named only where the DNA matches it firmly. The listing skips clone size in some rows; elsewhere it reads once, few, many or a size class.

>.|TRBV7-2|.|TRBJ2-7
TGTGCCAGCAGCTTAAATATCGGGGCAACCTACGAGCAGTACTTC
CASSLNIGATYEQYF
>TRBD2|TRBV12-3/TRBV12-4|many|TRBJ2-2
TGTGCCAGCAGCCATCTAGCGGGAGTGGCCGGGGAGCTGTTTTTT
CASSHLAGVAGELFF
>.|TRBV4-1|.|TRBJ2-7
TGCGCCAGCAGCCAAGACGACAGGTCACACGCCTACGAGCAGTACTTC
CASSQDDRSHAYEQYF
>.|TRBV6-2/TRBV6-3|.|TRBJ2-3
TGTGCCAGCAGTTACTCGCAGCTTCGCACAGATACGCAGTATTTT
CASSYSQLRTDTQYF
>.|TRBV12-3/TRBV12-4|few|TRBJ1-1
TGTGCCAGCAGTTTAAGTAGCCTGGCTGAAGCTTTCTTT
CASSLSSLAEAFF
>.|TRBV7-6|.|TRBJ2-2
TGTGCCAGCAGCCTTCGACCGATACACGGCGGGGAGCTGTTTTTT
CASSLRPIHGGELFF
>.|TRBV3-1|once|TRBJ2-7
TGCGCCAGCAGCCCTCGAATCTTCTACGATCAGTACTTC
CASSPRIFYDQYF
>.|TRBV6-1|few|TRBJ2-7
TGTGCCAGCATGATAACGGCGGTCTACGAGCAGTACTTC
CASMITAVYEQYF
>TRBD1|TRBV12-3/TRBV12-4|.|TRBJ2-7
TGTGCCAGCAGTTTTCTCCCGGGACAGGGTCACGAGCAGTACTTC
CASSFLPGQGHEQYF
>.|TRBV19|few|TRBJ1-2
TGTGCCAGCTCAAGGGAAGGGTACTATGGCTACACCTTC
CASSREGYYGYTF
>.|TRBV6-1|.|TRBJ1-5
TGTGCCAGCAGGGACAGTTATAGCAATCAGCCCCAGCATTTT
CASRDSYSNQPQHF
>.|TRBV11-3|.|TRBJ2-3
TGTGCCAGCAGCTTACGTGGAGGATTTGATACGCAGTATTTT
CASSLRGGFDTQYF
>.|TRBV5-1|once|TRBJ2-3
TGCGCCAGCAGCCCCCAGGGTGGGGACTCGCCCCCGTATTTT
CASSPQGGDSPPYF
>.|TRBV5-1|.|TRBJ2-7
TGCGCCAGCAGTGGGGGCGGGAGTCTCTCCTACGAGCAGTACTTC
CASSGGGSLSYEQYF
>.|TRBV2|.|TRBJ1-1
TGTGCCAGCAGCAGGCAGGGCACTGAAGCTTTCTTT
CASSRQGTEAFF
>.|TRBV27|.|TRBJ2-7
TGTGCCAGCAGTTTAGGGACACCCATCTACGAGCAGTACTTC
CASSLGTPIYEQYF
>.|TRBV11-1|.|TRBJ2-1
TGTGCCAGCAGCTTTCGCGGGGCCTCCTACAATGAGCAGTTCTTC
CASSFRGASYNEQFF
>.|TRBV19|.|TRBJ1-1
TGTGCCAGCCACGGGGGGGCAGGGCTTACTGAAGCTTTCTTT
CASHGGAGLTEAFF
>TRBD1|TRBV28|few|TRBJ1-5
TGTGCCAGCAGTTTAAGACAGGGATCGTATCAGCCCCAGCATTTT
CASSLRQGSYQPQHF
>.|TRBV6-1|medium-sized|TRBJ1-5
TGTGCCAGCAGTGACCGATGGGGTCAGCCCCAGCATTTT
CASSDRWGQPQHF
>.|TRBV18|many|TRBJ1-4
TGTGCCAGCTCACCAGGGAGTAATAATGAAAAACTGTTTTTT
CASSPGSNNEKLFF
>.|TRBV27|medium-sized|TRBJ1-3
TGTGCCAGCAGTTTATCGTGGACGGCCGAAAACACCATATATTTT
CASSLSWTAENTIYF
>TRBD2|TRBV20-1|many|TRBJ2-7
TGCAGTGCTCTCCGGGACTACTCCTACGAGCAGTACTTC
CSALRDYSYEQYF
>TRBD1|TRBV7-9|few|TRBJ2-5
TGTGCCAGCAGCCCGGGACAGGCTTTTGGGGTAGGGGAGACCCAGTACTTC
CASSPGQAFGVGETQYF
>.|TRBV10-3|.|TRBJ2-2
TGTGCCATCAGTGAGGGGACAACGAACACCGGGGAGCTGTTTTTT
CAISEGTTNTGELFF
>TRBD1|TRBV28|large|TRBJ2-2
TGTGCCAGCAGTTCGGACAGGGGATCGCCCGGGGAGCTGTTTTTT
CASSSDRGSPGELFF
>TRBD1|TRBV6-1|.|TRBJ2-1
TGTGCCAGCAGTGGCACAGGGGGGCGCCACAATGAGCAGTTCTTC
CASSGTGGRHNEQFF
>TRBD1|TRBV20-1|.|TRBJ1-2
TGCAGTGCTAGAGGTTCAGGACAGGGGCCCGCCCCATATGGCTACACCTTC
CSARGSGQGPAPYGYTF
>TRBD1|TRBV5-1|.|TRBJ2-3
TGCGCCAGCAGCCTTTTGACAGGGCCAGATACGCAGTATTTT
CASSLLTGPDTQYF
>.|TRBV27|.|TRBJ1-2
TGTGCCAGCAGTATGACGATGGGGGAGGTACATGGCTACACCTTC
CASSMTMGEVHGYTF
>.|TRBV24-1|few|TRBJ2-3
TGTGCCACTCGAGGGCTAAACACAGATACGCAGTATTTT
CATRGLNTDTQYF
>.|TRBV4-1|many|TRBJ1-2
TGCGCCAGCAGTCCCGACGGTTACTATGGCTACACCTTC
CASSPDGYYGYTF
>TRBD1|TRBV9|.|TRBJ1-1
TGTGCCAGCAGCCTTAGAGGGGGCATGCAAAGCACTGAAGCTTTCTTT
CASSLRGGMQSTEAFF
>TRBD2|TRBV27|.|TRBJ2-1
TGTGCCAGCAGTTTGGCTAGCGGGCCTACCTACAATGAGCAGTTCTTC
CASSLASGPTYNEQFF
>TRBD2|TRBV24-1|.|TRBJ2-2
TGTGCCACCAGTGACCACACTAGCGGGAGGGCCTTTGGCACCGGGGAGCTGTTTTTT
CATSDHTSGRAFGTGELFF
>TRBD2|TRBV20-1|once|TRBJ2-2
TGCAGTGCTAGGGCGGGAGGCGAGAACACCGGGGAGCTGTTTTTT
CSARAGGENTGELFF
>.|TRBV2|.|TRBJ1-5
TGTGCCAGCACCGGGGCAAAGTCTCAGCCCCAGCATTTT
CASTGAKSQPQHF
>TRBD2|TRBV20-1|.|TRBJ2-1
TGCAGTGCTAGCCCGGGACTAGCGGGTCTCAATGAGCAGTTCTTC
CSASPGLAGLNEQFF
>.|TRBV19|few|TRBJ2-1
TGTGCCAGCCAGACCCTTTATGAGCAGTTCTTC
CASQTLYEQFF
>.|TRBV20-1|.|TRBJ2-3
TGCAGTGCTAGTTGGGGGGTAAGCACAGATACGCAGTATTTT
CSASWGVSTDTQYF